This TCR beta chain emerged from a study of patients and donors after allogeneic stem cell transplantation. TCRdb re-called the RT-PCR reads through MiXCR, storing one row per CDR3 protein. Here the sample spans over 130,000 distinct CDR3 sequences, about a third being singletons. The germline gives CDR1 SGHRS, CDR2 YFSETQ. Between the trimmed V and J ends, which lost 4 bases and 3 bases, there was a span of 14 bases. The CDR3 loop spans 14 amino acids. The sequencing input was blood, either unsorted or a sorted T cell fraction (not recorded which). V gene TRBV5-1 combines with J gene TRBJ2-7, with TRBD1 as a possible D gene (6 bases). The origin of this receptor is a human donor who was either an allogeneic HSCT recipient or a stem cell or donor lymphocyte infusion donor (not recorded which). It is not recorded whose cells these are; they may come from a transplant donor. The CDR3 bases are TGCGCCAGCAGCCAAACAACAGGGTTCTACGAGCAGTACTTC. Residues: CASSQTTGFYEQYF.